This record looks at one T cell receptor beta chain sequence and its context. Germline CDR1 and CDR2: ENHRY and SYGVKD. This CDR3 has 15 residues. V lost 7 bases, J lost 1 base, and 14 bases lay in between. In the original analysis: Reference gene primer amplification in the assay estimated nucleated cell counts. TCRdb's table, derived via immunoSEQ multiplex PCR, lists solely in-frame clones and lacks some. V and J calls and clone size are those listed in that table; D and trimming were worked out from the DNA. The data contain about 350,000 clones, about 86% of them singletons. The record originates from a study of blood T cell repertoires in COVID-19. About the research overall: Sites across the United States, Italy and Spain contributed samples from acute and convalescent COVID-19. T cells, B-cell-depleted T cells, or PBMCs provided the cDNA or gDNA that served as material.

Material: peripheral blood. This chain links TRBV10-3 with TRBJ1-3; D is uncertain. This TCR was recovered from a woman aged 55-70 years with COVID-19, enrolled during active disease. In DNA, the CDR3 is TGTGCCATCAACGAGGGTGGGCTTTCTGGAAACACCATATATTTT. It codes for CAINEGGLSGNTIYF.